The sequence of this T cell receptor beta chain was determined in a study of technical replicates of blood from a few donors. The protocol was immunoSEQ multiplex PCR, while the TCRdb copy is restricted to in-frame clones and leaves out a portion. This table holds more than 65,000 clones, about 94% found once. V lost 2 bases and J 5 bases, leaving 11 bases between the germline ends. The germline V gene encodes CDR1 SEHNR and CDR2 FQNEAQ (reference sequence). The CDR3 runs to 14 residues. Source material: T cells isolated from PBMCs. The receptor's source is a human donor in good health. The chain has TRBV7-9 and TRBJ2-3, with D perhaps matching TRBD2 (5 bases). CDR3 coding DNA: TGTGCCAGCAGCTTAATGGACGGGGAAGATACGCAGTATTTT. The encoded protein is CASSLMDGEDTQYF.